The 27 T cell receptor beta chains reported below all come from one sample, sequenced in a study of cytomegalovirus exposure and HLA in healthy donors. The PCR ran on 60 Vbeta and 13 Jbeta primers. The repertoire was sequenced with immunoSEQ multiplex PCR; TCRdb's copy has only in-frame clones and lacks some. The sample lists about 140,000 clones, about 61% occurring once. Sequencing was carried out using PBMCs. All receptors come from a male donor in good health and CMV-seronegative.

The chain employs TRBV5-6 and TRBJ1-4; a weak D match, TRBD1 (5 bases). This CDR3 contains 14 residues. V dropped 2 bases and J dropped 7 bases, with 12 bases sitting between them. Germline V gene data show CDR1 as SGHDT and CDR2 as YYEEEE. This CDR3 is CASSFQGPGEKLFF. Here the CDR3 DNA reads TGTGCCAGCAGCTTCCAGGGTCCCGGTGAAAAACTGTTTTTT. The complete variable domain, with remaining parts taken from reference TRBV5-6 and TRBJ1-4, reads DAGVTQSPTHLIKTRGQQVTLRCSPKSGHDTVSWYQQALGQGPQFIFQYYEEEERQRGNFPDRFSGHQFPNYSSELNVNALLLGDSALYLCASSFQGPGEKLFFGSGTQLSVL.

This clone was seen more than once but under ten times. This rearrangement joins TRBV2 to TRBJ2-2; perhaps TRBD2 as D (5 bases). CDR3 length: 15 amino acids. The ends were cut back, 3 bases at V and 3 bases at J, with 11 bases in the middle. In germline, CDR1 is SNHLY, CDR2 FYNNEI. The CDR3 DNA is TGTGCCAGCAGTGAGGACGGGGTCGACACCGGGGAGCTGTTTTTT. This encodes CASSEDGVDTGELFF.

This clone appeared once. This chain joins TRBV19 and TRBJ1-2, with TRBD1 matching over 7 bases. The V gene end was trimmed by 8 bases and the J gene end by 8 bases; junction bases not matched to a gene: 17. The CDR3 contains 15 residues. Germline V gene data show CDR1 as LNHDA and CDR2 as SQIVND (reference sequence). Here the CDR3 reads CASSRQGGRLAGYTF. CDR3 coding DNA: TGTGCCAGTTCCCGACAGGGAGGTAGACTGGCGGGCTACACCTTC.

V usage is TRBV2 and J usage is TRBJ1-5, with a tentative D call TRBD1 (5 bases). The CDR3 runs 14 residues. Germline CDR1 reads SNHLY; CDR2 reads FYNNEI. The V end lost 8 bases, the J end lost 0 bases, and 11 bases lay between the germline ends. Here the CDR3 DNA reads TGTGCCAGCCTTGACAGAAATAGCAATCAGCCCCAGCATTTT. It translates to CASLDRNSNQPQHF.

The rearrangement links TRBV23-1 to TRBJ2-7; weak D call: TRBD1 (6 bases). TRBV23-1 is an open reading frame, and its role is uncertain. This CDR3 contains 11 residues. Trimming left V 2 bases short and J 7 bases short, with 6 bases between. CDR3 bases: TGCGCCAGCAGTCAACAGGGGGAGCAGTACTTC. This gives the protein CASSQQGEQYF.

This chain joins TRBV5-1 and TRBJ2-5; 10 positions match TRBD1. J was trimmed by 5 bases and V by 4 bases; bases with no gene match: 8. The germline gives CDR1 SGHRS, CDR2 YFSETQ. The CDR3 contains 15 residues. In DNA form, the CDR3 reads TGCGCCAGCAGCCCGGGGACAGGGGACGGCGAGACCCAGTACTTC. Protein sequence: CASSPGTGDGETQYF.

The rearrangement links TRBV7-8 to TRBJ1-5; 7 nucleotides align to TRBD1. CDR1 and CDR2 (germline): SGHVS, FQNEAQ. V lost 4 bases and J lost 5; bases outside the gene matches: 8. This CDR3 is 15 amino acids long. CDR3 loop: CASSSRDSPYQPQHF. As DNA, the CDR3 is TGTGCCAGCAGCTCCCGGGACAGCCCGTATCAGCCCCAGCATTTT.

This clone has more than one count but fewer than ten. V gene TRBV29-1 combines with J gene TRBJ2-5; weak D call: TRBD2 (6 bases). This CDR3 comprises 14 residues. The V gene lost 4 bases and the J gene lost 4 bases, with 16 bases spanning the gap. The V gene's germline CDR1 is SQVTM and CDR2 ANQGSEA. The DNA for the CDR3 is TGCAGCGTTGGCCGGGTAGGAGGGACAGAGACCCAGTACTTC. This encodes CSVGRVGGTETQYF.

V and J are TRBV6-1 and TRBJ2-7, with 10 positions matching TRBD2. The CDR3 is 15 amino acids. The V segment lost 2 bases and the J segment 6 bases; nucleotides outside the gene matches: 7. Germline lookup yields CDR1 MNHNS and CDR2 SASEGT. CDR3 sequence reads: CASSEPAGGPFEQYF. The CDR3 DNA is TGTGCCAGCAGTGAACCAGCGGGGGGGCCATTCGAGCAGTACTTC.

The CDR3 region has the DNA TGCAGCACTACCGGGAGGACGAACACCGGGGAGCTGTTTTTT. It translates to CSTTGRTNTGELFF. The V call is TRBV29-1, the J call TRBJ2-2; 7 bases line up with TRBD2. The trim removed 8 bases at V and 0 bases at J, leaving 6 bases unmatched. This CDR3 contains 14 residues. Germline-derived CDR1 and CDR2 are SQVTM and ANQGSEA.

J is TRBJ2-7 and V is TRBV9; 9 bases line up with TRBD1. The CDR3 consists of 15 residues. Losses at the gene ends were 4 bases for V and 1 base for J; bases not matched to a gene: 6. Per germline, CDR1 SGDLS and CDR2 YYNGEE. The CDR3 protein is CASSPGTGPSYEQYF. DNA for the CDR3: TGTGCCAGCAGCCCAGGGACAGGGCCATCCTACGAGCAGTACTTC.

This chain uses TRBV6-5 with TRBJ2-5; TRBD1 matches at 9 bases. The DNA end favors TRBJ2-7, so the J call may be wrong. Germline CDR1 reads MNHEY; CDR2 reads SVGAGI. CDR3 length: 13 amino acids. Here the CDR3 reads CASRRTGVGEQYF. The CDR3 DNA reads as TGTGCCAGCAGGCGGACAGGGGTGGGCGAGCAGTACTTC.

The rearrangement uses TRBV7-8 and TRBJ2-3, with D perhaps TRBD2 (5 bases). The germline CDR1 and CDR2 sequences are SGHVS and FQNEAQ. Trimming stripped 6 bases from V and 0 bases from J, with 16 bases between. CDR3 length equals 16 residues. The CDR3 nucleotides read TGTGCCAGCAGGCCTCGGACTGGCCTTAGCACAGATACGCAGTATTTT. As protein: CASRPRTGLSTDTQYF.

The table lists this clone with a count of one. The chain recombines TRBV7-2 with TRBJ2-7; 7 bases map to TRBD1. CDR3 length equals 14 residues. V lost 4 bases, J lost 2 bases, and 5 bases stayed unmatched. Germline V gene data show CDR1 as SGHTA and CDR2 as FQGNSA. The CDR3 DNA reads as TGTGCCAGCAGCTCGACAGGGCGGGCCTACGAGCAGTACTTC. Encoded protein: CASSSTGRAYEQYF.

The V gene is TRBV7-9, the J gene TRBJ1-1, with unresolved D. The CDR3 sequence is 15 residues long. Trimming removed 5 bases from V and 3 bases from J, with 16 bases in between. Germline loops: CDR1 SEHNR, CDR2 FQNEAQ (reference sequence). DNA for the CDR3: TGTGCCAGCAGCCACCGCGGGTCCCTGGACACTGAAGCTTTCTTT. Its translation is CASSHRGSLDTEAFF.

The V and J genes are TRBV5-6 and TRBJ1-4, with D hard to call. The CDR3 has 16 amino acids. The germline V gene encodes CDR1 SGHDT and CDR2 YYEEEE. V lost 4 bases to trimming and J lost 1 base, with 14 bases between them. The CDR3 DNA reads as TGTGCCAGCAGCCTACCCGCGGCGGGAACTAATGAAAAACTGTTTTTT. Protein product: CASSLPAAGTNEKLFF. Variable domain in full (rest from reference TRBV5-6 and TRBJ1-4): DAGVTQSPTHLIKTRGQQVTLRCSPKSGHDTVSWYQQALGQGPQFIFQYYEEEERQRGNFPDRFSGHQFPNYSSELNVNALLLGDSALYLCASSLPAAGTNEKLFFGSGTQLSVL.

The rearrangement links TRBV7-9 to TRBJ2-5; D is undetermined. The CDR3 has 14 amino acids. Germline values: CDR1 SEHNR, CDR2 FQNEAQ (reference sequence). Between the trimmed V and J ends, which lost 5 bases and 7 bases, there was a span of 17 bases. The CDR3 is CASSPGSEIGTQYF. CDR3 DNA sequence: TGTGCCAGCAGCCCCGGGTCCGAGATCGGGACCCAGTACTTC.

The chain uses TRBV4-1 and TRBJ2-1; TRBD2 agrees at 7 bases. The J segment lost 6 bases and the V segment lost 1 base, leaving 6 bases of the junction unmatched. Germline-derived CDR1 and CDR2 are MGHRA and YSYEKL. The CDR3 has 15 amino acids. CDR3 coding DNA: TGCGCCAGCAGCCAAGGGTACGGGGAGGGCAATGAGCAGTTCTTC. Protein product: CASSQGYGEGNEQFF.

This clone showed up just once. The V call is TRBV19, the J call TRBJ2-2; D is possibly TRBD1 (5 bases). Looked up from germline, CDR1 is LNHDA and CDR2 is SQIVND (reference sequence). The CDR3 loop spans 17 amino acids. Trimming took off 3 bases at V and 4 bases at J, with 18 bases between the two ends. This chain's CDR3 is CASSMGLGGMVTGELFF. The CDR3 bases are TGTGCCAGTAGTATGGGGCTAGGTGGGATGGTCACCGGGGAGCTGTTTTTT. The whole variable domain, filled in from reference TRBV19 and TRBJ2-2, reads DGGITQSPKYLFRKEGQNVTLSCEQNLNHDAMYWYRQDPGQGLRLIYYSQIVNDFQKGDIAEGYSVSREKKESFPLTVTSAQKNPTAFYLCASSMGLGGMVTGELFFGEGSRLTVL.

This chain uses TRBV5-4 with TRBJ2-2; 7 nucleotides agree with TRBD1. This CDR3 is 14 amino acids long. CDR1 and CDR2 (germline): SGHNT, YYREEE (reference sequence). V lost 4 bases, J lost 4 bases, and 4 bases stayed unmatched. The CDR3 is CASSRDRVTGELFF. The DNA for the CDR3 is TGTGCCAGCAGCAGAGACAGGGTCACCGGGGAGCTGTTTTTT.

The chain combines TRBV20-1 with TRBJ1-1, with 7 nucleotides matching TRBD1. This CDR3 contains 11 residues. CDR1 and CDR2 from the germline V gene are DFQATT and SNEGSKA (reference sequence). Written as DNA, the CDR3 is TGCACCAACCCAGGGGGGTATGAAGCTTTCTTT. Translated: CTNPGGYEAFF.

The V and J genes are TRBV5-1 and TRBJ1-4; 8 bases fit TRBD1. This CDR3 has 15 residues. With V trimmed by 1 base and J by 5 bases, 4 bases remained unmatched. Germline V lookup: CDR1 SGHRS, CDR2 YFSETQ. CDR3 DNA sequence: TGCGCCAGCAGCTTGCAGGGGGCAGTGAATGAAAAACTGTTTTTT. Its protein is CASSLQGAVNEKLFF.

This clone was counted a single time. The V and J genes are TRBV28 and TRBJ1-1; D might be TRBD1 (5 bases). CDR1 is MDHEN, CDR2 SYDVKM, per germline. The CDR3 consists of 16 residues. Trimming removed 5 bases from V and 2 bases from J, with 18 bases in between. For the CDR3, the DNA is TGTGCCAGCAGTCCGTTAACTGATGGGGCAAACACTGAAGCTTTCTTT. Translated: CASSPLTDGANTEAFF.

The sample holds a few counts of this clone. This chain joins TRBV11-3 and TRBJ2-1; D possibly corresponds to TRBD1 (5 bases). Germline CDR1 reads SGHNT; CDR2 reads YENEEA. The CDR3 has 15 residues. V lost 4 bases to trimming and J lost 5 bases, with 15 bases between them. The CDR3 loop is CASSSRRVGDNEQFF. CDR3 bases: TGTGCCAGCAGCTCCCGAAGGGTAGGGGACAATGAGCAGTTCTTC.

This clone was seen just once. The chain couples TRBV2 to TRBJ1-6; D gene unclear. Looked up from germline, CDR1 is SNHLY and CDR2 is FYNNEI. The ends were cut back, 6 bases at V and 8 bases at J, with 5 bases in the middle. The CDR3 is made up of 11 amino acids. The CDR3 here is CASREDSPLHF. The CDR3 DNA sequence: TGTGCCAGCAGAGAGGATTCACCCCTCCACTTT.

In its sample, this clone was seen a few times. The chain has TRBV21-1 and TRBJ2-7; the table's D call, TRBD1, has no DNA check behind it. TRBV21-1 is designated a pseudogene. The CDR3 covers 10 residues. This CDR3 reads CASSTNEQYF. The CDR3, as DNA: TGTGCCAGCAGCACCAACGAGCAGTACTTC.

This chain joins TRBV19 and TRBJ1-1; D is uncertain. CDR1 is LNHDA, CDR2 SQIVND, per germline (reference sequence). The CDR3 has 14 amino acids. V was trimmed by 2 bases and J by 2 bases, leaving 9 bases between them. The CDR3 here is CASSILGVNTEAFF. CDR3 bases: TGTGCCAGTAGTATATTGGGAGTTAACACTGAAGCTTTCTTT.